These 19 T cell receptor beta chains originate from one sample sequenced in a study of T cell clonality in common variable immunodeficiency. Clones were read by immunoSEQ multiplex PCR, and TCRdb kept only the in-frame ones, dropping some. This sample has about 42,000 clones, each found more than once. Material: peripheral blood mononuclear cells. The receptors were gathered from a person aged 18-70 years in good health.

On this clone: The read terminates 3 residues before the CDR3 end, so the remaining end is supplied by the germline J gene. Other DNA variants within this sample encode the same CDR3. The rearrangement uses TRBV2 and TRBJ1-4, with 10 bases aligning to TRBD1. Germline values: CDR1 SNHLY, CDR2 FYNNEI. This CDR3 is built from 13 residues. Incomplete CDR3 DNA: TGTGCTAGCCGGGACAGGGGAGTTGAAAAA. It is translated as CASRDRGVEK. The whole CDR3 is CASRDRGVEKLFF.

This clone was seen ten or more times. The read falls 3 residues short of the CDR3 end, and the missing part is taken from the germline J gene. The V gene is TRBV19, the J gene TRBJ2-3; 9 bases are a match to TRBD2. The J segment lost 0 bases and the V segment lost 5 bases, leaving 6 bases of the junction unmatched. There are 16 residues in the CDR3. Germline V gives CDR1 LNHDA, CDR2 SQIVND (reference sequence). The CDR3 loop is CASSVGLAASTDTQYF. Incomplete CDR3 DNA: TGTGCCAGTAGTGTGGGACTAGCCGCCAGCACAGATACG.

There are many counts of this clone. The read is 3 residues too short to cover the CDR3 end, so that end is filled in from the germline J gene. The V and J genes are TRBV7-9 and TRBJ2-7, with 9 bases lining up with TRBD2. The CDR3 is 14 amino acids. Trimming at V came to 5 bases and at J to 6 bases, leaving 8 bases not matched to a gene. Per the germline V gene, CDR1 is SEHNR and CDR2 is FQNEAQ (reference sequence). CDR3: CASSRAGGPFEQYF. The part of the CDR3 DNA that was read is TGTGCCAGCAGCAGAGCGGGGGGTCCCTTCGAG.

This clone was counted many times. Partial CDR3 DNA: TGTGCCAGCTCACCACCTTGGACAGGGGTGGCCGGGGAG. As protein: CASSPPWTGVAGE. The whole CDR3 sequence reads CASSPPWTGVAGELFF. The rearrangement uses TRBV18 and TRBJ2-2, with 9 bases matching TRBD1. The read ends 3 residues before the CDR3 terminus; that terminus is restored from the germline J gene. V trimming: 0 bases; J trimming: 6 bases; junction bases outside the gene matches: 5. Germline V gene data show CDR1 as KGHSH and CDR2 as LQKENI. CDR3 length: 16 residues.

This clone has a count of ten or more. The observed sequence ends 3 residues before the CDR3 terminus, with the missing tail filled in from the germline J gene. V gene TRBV5-1 combines with J gene TRBJ1-4, with D perhaps matching TRBD1 (6 bases). Germline V gene data show CDR1 as SGHRS and CDR2 as YFSETQ. This CDR3 is built from 16 residues. The CDR3 region is CASSLDAGASNSPLFF. Partial CDR3 DNA: TGCGCCAGCAGCTTGGATGCGGGGGCCAGTAATTCACCA.

This clone was detected many times. Read coverage stops 3 residues before the CDR3 terminus; the germline J gene supplies the remainder. This chain uses TRBV6-1 with TRBJ2-5; 11 positions match TRBD1. Germline V gene sequence: CDR1 MNHNS, CDR2 SASEGT. Trimming took 4 bases from V and 4 from J; bases not matched to a gene: 5. The CDR3 spans 15 residues. CDR3 DNA, as far as it was read: TGTGCCAGCAGTGCGGGGACAGGGGGTGGAGAGACC. It translates to CASSAGTGGGET. The CDR3 in its entirety is CASSAGTGGGETQYF.

This clone occurred many times. The read falls 3 residues short of the CDR3 end, and the missing part is taken from the germline J gene. The V and J genes are TRBV29-1 and TRBJ1-1, with a weak D call TRBD1 (5 bases). CDR1 is SQVTM, CDR2 ANQGSEA, per germline. V was pared by 7 bases and J by 0 bases, with 18 bases between. The CDR3 runs to 15 residues. The sequenced part of the CDR3 DNA is TGCAGCGCTAGGTCGGGGGTGAGGGTGAACACTGAA. This gives the protein CSARSGVRVNTE. The complete CDR3 reads CSARSGVRVNTEAFF. Looking up the rest from reference TRBV29-1 and TRBJ1-1 gives the full variable domain: SAVISQKPSRDICQRGTSLTIQCQVDSQVTMMFWYRQQPGQSLTLIATANQGSEATYESGFVIDKFPISRPNLTFSTLTVSNMSPEDSSIYLCSARSGVRVNTEAFFGQGTRLTVV.

A remark on this clone: The CDR3 end is not reached by the read, which stops 3 residues before it; the germline J gene fills it in. This rearrangement joins TRBV7-9 to TRBJ2-3; 8 nucleotides match TRBD1. There are 15 residues in the CDR3. V lost 4 bases and J lost 3; bases outside the gene matches: 6. Germline V CDR1 and CDR2: SEHNR, FQNEAQ (reference sequence). The sequenced CDR3 bases are TGTGCCAGCAGCTCCACGGACAGGGAAACAGATACG. Encoded protein: CASSSTDRETDT. From start to end, the CDR3 is CASSSTDRETDTQYF.

This clone occurred a few times. The CDR3 is cut off 3 residues early in the read; its end comes from the germline J gene. The V call is TRBV5-1, the J call TRBJ2-7, with a possible D match to TRBD1 (5 bases). The ends were cut back, 4 bases at V and 6 bases at J, with 11 bases in the middle. This CDR3 has 12 amino acids. The germline V gene has CDR1 SGHRS and CDR2 YFSETQ. This CDR3 reads CASSLGPAEQYF. Partial CDR3 DNA: TGCGCCAGCAGCCTGGGGCCTGCCGAG.

In its sample, this clone was seen a few times. The CDR3 end lies 3 residues beyond the end of the read and is filled in from the germline J gene. The chain uses TRBV19 and TRBJ2-7, with D hard to call. The CDR3 runs 12 residues. Germline V CDR1 and CDR2: LNHDA, SQIVND (reference sequence). V was pared by 5 bases and J by 5 bases, with 10 bases between. The sequenced part of the CDR3 DNA is TGTGCCAGTAGTCCAGGCTGGAACGAG. Residues: CASSPGWNE. The full-length CDR3 reads as CASSPGWNEQYF.

This clone was detected ten times or more. This CDR3 is CSAPPGQGNEQFF. CDR3 bases read: TGCAGTGCTCCTCCGGGACAGGGGAATGAG. The V call is TRBV20-1, the J call TRBJ2-1, with 10 bases fitting TRBD1. The CDR3 end lies 3 residues beyond the end of the read and is filled in from the germline J gene. The V gene's germline CDR1 is DFQATT and CDR2 SNEGSKA (reference sequence). V was pared by 5 bases and J by 7 bases, with 5 bases of the junction left unmatched. The CDR3 has 13 amino acids.

This clone was seen repeatedly, ten times or more. The CDR3 end is not reached by the read, which stops 3 residues before it; the germline J gene fills it in. The chain links TRBV12-3 or TRBV12-4 to TRBJ1-4; 7 nucleotides match TRBD1. Losses at the gene ends were 3 bases for V and 8 bases for J; bases not matched to a gene: 6. This CDR3 is built from 14 residues. The part of the CDR3 DNA that was read is TGTGCCAGCAGTTTCGGGACAGTCGGCGAAAAA. Encoded protein: CASSFGTVGEK. The complete CDR3 protein is CASSFGTVGEKLFF.

This clone was counted ten times or more. Incomplete CDR3 DNA: TGTGCCAGCAGCTTAAGTATCCTTGTGGGGACAAACGTCAACGGCTATGGC. Protein sequence: CASSLSILVGTNVNGYG. In full, the CDR3 is CASSLSILVGTNVNGYGYTF. This chain links TRBV7-3 with TRBJ1-2, with a tentative D call TRBD1 (6 bases). From the germline J gene comes the end of the CDR3, since the read stops 3 residues before it. V lost 1 base and J 4 bases, leaving 28 bases between the germline ends. Germline V CDR1 and CDR2: SGHTA, FQGTGA. The CDR3 spans 20 residues. The whole variable domain, filled in from reference TRBV7-3 and TRBJ1-2, reads GAGVSQTPSNKVTEKGKYVELRCDPISGHTALYWYRQSLGQGPEFLIYFQGTGAADDSGLPNDRFFAVRPEGSVSTLKIQRTERGDSAVYLCASSLSILVGTNVNGYGYTFGSGTRLTVV.

In its sample, this clone was seen many times. The read terminates 3 residues before the CDR3 end, so the remaining end is supplied by the germline J gene. This chain links TRBV20-1 with TRBJ2-1; 12 nucleotides agree with TRBD2. The CDR3 sequence is 14 residues long. Germline values: CDR1 DFQATT, CDR2 SNEGSKA (reference sequence). The V segment lost 1 base and the J segment 9 bases; nucleotides outside the gene matches: 4. CDR3 DNA (partial): TGCAGTGCTAGAGGACTAGCGGGAGTCTCTGAG. Translated, it gives CSARGLAGVSE. The whole CDR3 is CSARGLAGVSEQFF.

There are many counts of this clone. The sequenced CDR3 bases are TGCAGCGTTGAGCGGGATCAAGAGACC. It is translated as CSVERDQET. Given in full, the CDR3 is CSVERDQETQYF. The V and J genes are TRBV29-1 and TRBJ2-5; possible D gene TRBD2, 6 bases. The observed sequence ends 3 residues before the CDR3 terminus, with the missing tail filled in from the germline J gene. Germline assignment: CDR1 SQVTM and CDR2 ANQGSEA. The CDR3 is made up of 12 amino acids. V was shortened by 3 bases and J by 2 bases, with 7 bases between the two germline ends.

This clone was counted between two and nine times. The read gets to within 3 residues of the CDR3 end, and the germline J gene fills in the rest. The chain couples TRBV7-6 to TRBJ2-5; 9 nucleotides align to TRBD2. The CDR3 is made up of 16 amino acids. The V segment lost 1 base and the J segment 1 base; nucleotides outside the gene matches: 4. Germline CDR1 is SGHVS and CDR2 is FNYEAQ. The CDR3 bases that were read are TGTGCCAGCAGCTTAGTAGCGGGAGTAGCCCAAGAGACC. This sequence encodes CASSLVAGVAQET. The full CDR3 protein is CASSLVAGVAQETQYF.

The sample holds many counts of this clone. The read comes to an end 3 residues before the CDR3 does, leaving the germline J gene to fill in the end. The chain is built from TRBV7-8 and TRBJ2-3; 8 positions match TRBD2. The J segment lost 7 bases and the V segment lost 1 base, leaving 10 bases of the junction unmatched. The germline V gene has CDR1 SGHVS and CDR2 FQNEAQ. CDR3 length: 16 residues. The DNA read from the CDR3 is TGTGCCAGCAGCTTAGGCGGGGGGCCTCCACAGAATACG. Translation: CASSLGGGPPQNT. In full, the CDR3 is CASSLGGGPPQNTQYF.

In this sample, this clone turned up many times. Sequencing ends 3 residues short of the CDR3 end; the germline J gene provides the rest. This sequence joins TRBV4-1 and TRBJ2-3; 12 bases fit TRBD2. The germline V gene has CDR1 MGHRA and CDR2 YSYEKL. The CDR3 covers 17 residues. The ends lost 4 bases at V and 0 bases at J; junction bases unmatched: 5. The sequenced part of the CDR3 DNA is TGCGCCAGCAGCCTTCGGACTAGCGGGGCTAGCACAGATACG. Amino acids: CASSLRTSGASTDT. The whole CDR3 protein reads CASSLRTSGASTDTQYF.

This clone was counted many times. The read terminates 3 residues before the CDR3 end, so the remaining end is supplied by the germline J gene. The J gene is TRBJ2-5, the V gene TRBV5-1; 8 nucleotides match TRBD1. Trimming at V came to 1 base and at J to 5 bases, leaving 7 bases not matched to a gene. The CDR3 runs 15 residues. Germline loops: CDR1 SGHRS, CDR2 YFSETQ. The CDR3 bases that were read are TGCGCCAGCAGCTTGTCCCCAGGGGGCCGGGAGACC. Translation gives CASSLSPGGRET. The whole CDR3 protein is CASSLSPGGRETQYF. Filled out from reference TRBV5-1 and TRBJ2-5, the complete variable domain reads KAGVTQTPRYLIKTRGQQVTLSCSPISGHRSVSWYQQTPGQGLQFLFEYFSETQRNKGNFPGRFSGRQFSNSRSEMNVSTLELGDSALYLCASSLSPGGRETQYFGPGTRLLVL.